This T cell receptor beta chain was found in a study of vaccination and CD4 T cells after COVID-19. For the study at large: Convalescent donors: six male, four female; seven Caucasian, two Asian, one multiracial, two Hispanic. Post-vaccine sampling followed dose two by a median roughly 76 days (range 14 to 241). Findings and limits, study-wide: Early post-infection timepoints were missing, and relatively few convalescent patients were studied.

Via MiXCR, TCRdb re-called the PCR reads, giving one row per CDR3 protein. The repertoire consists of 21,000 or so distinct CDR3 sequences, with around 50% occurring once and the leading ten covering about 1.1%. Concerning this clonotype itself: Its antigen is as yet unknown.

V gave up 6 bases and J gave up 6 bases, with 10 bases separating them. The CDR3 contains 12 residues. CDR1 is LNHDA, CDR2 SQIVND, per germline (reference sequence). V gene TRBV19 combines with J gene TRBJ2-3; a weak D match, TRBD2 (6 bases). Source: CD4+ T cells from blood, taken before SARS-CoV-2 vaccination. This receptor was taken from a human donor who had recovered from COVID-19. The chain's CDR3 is CASSGSWDTQYF. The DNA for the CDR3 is TGTGCCAGTAGCGGGAGTTGGGATACGCAGTATTTT.